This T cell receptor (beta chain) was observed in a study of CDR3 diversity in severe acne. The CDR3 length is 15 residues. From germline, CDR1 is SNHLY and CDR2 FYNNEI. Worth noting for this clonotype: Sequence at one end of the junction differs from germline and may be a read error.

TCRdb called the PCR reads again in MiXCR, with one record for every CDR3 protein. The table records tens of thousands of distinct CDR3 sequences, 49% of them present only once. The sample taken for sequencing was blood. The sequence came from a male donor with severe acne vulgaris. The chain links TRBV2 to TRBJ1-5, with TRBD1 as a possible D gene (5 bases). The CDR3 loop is CASSEQGTSNQPQHF. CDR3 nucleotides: TGTGCCAGCAGTGAGCAGGGAACAAGCAATCAGCCCCAGCACTTT.